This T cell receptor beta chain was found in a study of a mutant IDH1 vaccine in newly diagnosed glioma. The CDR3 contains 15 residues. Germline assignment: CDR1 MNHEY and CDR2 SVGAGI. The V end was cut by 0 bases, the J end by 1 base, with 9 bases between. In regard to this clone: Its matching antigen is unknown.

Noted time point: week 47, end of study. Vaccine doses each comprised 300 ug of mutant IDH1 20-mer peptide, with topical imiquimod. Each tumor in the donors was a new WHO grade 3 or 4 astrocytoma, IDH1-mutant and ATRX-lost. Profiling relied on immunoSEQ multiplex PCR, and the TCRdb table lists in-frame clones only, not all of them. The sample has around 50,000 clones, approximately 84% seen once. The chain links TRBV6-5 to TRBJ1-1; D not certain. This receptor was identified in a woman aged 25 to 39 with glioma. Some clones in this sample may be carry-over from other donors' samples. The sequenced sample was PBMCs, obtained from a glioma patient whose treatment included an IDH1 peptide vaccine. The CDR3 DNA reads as TGTGCCAGCAGTTACTCGAGTTCAGCGAACACTGAAGCTTTCTTT. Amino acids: CASSYSSSANTEAFF.